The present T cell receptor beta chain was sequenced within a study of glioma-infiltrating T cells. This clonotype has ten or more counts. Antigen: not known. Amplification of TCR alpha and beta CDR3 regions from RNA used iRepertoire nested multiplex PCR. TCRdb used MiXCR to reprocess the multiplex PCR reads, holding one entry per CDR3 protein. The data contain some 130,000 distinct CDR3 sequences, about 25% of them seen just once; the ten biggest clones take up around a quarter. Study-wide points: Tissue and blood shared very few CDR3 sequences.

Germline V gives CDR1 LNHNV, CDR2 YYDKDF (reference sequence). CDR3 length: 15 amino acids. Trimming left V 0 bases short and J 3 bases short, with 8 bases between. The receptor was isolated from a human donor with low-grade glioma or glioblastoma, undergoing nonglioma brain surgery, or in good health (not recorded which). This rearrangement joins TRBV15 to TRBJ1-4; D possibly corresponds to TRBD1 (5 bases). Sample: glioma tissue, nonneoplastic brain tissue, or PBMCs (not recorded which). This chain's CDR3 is CATSRDRGPNEKLFF. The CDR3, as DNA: TGTGCCACCAGCAGAGATAGGGGTCCTAATGAAAAACTGTTTTTT.